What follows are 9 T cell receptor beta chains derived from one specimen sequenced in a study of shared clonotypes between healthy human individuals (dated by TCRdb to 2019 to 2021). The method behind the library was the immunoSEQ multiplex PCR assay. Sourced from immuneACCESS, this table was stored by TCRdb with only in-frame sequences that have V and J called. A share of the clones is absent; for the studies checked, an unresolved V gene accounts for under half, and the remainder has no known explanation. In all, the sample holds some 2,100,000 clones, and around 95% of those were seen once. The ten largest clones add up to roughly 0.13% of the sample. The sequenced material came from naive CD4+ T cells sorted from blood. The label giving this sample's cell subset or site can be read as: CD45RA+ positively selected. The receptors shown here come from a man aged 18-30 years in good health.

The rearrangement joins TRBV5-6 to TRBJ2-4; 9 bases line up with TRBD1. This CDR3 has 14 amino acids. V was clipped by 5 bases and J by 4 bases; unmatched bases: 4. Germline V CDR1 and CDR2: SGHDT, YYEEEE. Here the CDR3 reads CASRQGQGKNIQYF. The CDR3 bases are TGTGCCAGCAGGCAGGGACAGGGAAAAAACATTCAGTACTTC.

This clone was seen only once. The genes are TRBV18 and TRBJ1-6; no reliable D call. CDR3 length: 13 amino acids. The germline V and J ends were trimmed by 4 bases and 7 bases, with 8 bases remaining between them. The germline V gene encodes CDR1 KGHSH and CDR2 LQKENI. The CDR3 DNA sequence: TGTGCCAGCTCACGAGATGAAAATTCACCCCTCCACTTT. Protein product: CASSRDENSPLHF.

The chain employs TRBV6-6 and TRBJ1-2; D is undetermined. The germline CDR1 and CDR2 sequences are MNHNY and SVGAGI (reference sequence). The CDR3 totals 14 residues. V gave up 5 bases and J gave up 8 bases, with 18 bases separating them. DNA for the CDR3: TGTGCCAGCAGTGAGGACGGAACCCGGAGGGGCTACACCTTC. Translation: CASSEDGTRRGYTF.

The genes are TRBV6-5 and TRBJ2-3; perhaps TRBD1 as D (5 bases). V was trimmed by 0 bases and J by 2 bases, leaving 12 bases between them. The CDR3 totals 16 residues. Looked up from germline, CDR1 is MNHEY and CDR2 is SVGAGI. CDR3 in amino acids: CASSYSGHRTTDTQYF. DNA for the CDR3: TGTGCCAGCAGTTACTCGGGGCACAGAACCACAGATACGCAGTATTTT.

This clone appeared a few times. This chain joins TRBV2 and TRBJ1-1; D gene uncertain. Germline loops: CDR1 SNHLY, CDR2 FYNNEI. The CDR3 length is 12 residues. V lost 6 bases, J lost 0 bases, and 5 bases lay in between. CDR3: CASRPLNTEAFF. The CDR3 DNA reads TGTGCCAGCAGACCCCTGAACACTGAAGCTTTCTTT. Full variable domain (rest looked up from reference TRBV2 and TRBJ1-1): EPEVTQTPSHQVTQMGQEVILRCVPISNHLYFYWYRQILGQKVEFLVSFYNNEISEKSEIFDDQFSVERPDGSNFTLKIRSTKLEDSAMYFCASRPLNTEAFFGQGTRLTVV.

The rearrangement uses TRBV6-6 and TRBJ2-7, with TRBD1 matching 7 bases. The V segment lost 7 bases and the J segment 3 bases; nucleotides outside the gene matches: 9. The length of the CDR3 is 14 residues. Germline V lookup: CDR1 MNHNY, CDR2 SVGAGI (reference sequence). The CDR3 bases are TGTGCCAGCACCACCCCGGGACAGAACTACGAGCAGTACTTC. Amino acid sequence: CASTTPGQNYEQYF.

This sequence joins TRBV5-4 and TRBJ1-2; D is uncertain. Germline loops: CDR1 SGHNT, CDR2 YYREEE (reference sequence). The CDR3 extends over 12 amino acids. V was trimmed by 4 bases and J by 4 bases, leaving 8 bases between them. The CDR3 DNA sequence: TGTGCCAGCAGCGCCCTATTCTATGGCTACACCTTC. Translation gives CASSALFYGYTF.

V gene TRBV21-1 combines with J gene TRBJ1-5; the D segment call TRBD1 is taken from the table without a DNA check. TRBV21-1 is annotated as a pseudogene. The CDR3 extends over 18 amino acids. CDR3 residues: CASKREPGQQPNNQPQHF. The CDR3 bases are TGTGCCAGCAAACGTGAGCCGGGACAGCAACCTAATAATCAGCCCCAGCATTTT.

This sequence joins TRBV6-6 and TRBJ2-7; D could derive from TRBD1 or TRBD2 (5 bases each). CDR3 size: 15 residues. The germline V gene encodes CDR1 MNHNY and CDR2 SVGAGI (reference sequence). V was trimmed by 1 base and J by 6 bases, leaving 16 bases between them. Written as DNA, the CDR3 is TGTGCCAGCAGTTACTTTGAGGGGATTGATGGCGAGCAGTACTTC. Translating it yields CASSYFEGIDGEQYF.